Following are 8 T cell receptor beta chains from one sample sequenced in a study of cytomegalovirus exposure and HLA in healthy donors. The PCR was carried out with 60 Vbeta primers and 13 Jbeta primers. Assay used: immunoSEQ multiplex PCR; TCRdb lists only in-frame clones, some missing. Altogether some 65,000 clones are present, more than 75% being singletons, with the ten largest covering around 3%. The sample consisted of PBMCs. The receptor source for this set is a girl under 18 in good health and CMV-seropositive.

This clone has more than one count but fewer than ten. The V call is TRBV5-1, the J call TRBJ2-7, with TRBD2 identical over 12 bases. Germline V CDR1 and CDR2: SGHRS, YFSETQ. This CDR3 is built from 14 residues. V lost 4 bases, J lost 7 bases, and 6 bases stayed unmatched. The CDR3 reads CASSMGLAGREQYF. The CDR3 DNA is TGCGCCAGCAGCATGGGACTAGCGGGTAGGGAGCAGTACTTC.

This clone was seen a handful of times. CDR3 bases: TGTGCCAGCAGCCAAGAGCGGTTATCACCCCTCCACTTT. Protein: CASSQERLSPLHF. This chain joins TRBV14 and TRBJ1-6; D call uncertain. Trimming took off 0 bases at V and 10 bases at J, with 7 bases between the two ends. The CDR3 consists of 13 residues. The germline V gene encodes CDR1 SGHDN and CDR2 FVKESK.

The chain uses TRBV7-6 and TRBJ1-6, with D maybe TRBD1 (5 bases). V dropped 1 base and J dropped 2 bases, with 12 bases sitting between them. CDR1 is SGHVS and CDR2 is FNYEAQ in the germline V gene. The CDR3 length is 17 residues. CDR3: CASSLVGGGAYNSPLHF. The CDR3 DNA is TGTGCCAGCAGCTTAGTGGGGGGTGGAGCCTATAATTCACCCCTCCACTTT.

The chain has TRBV19 and TRBJ1-1; D is perhaps TRBD1 (6 bases). The V gene lost 4 bases and the J gene lost 1 base, with 13 bases spanning the gap. The CDR3 contains 15 residues. The germline V gene has CDR1 LNHDA and CDR2 SQIVND (reference sequence). The CDR3 DNA sequence: TGTGCCAGTAGTAGCCAGGGGAGAAGGAACACTGAAGCTTTCTTT. It codes for CASSSQGRRNTEAFF.

The sample holds one count of this clone. The chain is built from TRBV19 and TRBJ2-1, with a weak D call TRBD2 (5 bases). The CDR3 totals 15 residues. The germline V and J ends were trimmed by 2 bases and 2 bases, with 10 bases remaining between them. Germline CDR1 reads LNHDA; CDR2 reads SQIVND (reference sequence). CDR3 sequence: CASSISGIPYNEQFF. The CDR3 DNA reads TGTGCCAGTAGTATAAGCGGAATTCCCTACAATGAGCAGTTCTTC.

The V gene is TRBV27, the J gene TRBJ2-7; the D is unclear. CDR1 MNHEY and CDR2 SMNVEV come from the germline V gene (reference sequence). The V end lost 5 bases, the J end lost 0 bases, and 14 bases lay between the germline ends. CDR3 length: 15 amino acids. The CDR3 nucleotides read TGTGCCAGCAGTCTTACCTATGGGCCCTCCTACGAGCAGTACTTC. It codes for CASSLTYGPSYEQYF.

CDR3 in DNA: TGCAGTGCGAAGCAGGGGTGGGGCTACACCTTC. Its translation is CSAKQGWGYTF. This chain links TRBV20-1 with TRBJ1-2; possible D gene TRBD1, 6 bases. Trimming pared 6 bases from V and 8 bases from J, leaving 13 bases between. CDR1 and CDR2 (germline): DFQATT, SNEGSKA (reference sequence). The CDR3 is 11 amino acids.

There are a few counts of this clone. This sequence joins TRBV6-1 and TRBJ1-4; D not certain. The CDR3 runs to 14 residues. Trimming removed 1 base at V and 3 bases at J, with 6 bases between. Germline lookup yields CDR1 MNHNS and CDR2 SASEGT. CDR3 sequence reads: CASSEVDSNEKLFF. Here the CDR3 DNA reads TGTGCCAGCAGTGAAGTGGACTCTAATGAAAAACTGTTTTTT.